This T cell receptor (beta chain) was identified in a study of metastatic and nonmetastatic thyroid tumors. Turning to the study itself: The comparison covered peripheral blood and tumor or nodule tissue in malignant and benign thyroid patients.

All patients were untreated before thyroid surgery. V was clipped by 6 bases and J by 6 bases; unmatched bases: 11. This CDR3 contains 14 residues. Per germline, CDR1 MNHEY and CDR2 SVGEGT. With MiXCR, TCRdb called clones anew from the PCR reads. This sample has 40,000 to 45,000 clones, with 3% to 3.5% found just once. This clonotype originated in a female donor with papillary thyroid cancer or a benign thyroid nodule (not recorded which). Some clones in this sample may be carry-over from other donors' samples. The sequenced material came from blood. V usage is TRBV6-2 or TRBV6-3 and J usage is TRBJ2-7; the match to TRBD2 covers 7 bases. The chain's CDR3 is CASSQTRGVGEQYF. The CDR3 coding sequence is TGTGCCAGCAGCCAAACCCGGGGGGTTGGCGAGCAGTACTTC.